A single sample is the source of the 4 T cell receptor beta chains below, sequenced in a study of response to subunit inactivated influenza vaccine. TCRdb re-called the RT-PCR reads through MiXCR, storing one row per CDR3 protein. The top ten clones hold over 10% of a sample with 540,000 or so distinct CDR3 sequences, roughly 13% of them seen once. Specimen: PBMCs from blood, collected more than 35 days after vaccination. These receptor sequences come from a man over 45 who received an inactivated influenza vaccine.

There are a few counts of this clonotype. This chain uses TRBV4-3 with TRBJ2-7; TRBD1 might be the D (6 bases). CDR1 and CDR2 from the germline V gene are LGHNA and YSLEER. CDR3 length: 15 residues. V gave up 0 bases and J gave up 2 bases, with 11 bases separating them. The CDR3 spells CASSQDRNRAYEQYF. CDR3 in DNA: TGCGCCAGCAGCCAAGATAGGAACAGGGCCTACGAGCAGTACTTC.

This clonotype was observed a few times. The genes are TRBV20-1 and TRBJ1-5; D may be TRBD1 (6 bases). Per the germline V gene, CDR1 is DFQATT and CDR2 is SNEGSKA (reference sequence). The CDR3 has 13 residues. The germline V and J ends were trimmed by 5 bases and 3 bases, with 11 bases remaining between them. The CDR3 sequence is CSAGGHTNQPQHF. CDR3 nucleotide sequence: TGCAGTGCTGGGGGACATACCAATCAGCCCCAGCATTTT.

The CDR3 coding sequence is TGTGCCAGCAGCTGGGGGACAGGGGGCGTTAATCAGCCCCAGCATTTT. Translation gives CASSWGTGGVNQPQHF. This chain connects TRBV5-5 to TRBJ1-5; 12 bases map to TRBD1. Germline lookup yields CDR1 SGHKS and CDR2 YYEKEE (reference sequence). With V trimmed by 3 bases and J by 4 bases, 5 bases remained unmatched. This CDR3 spans 16 amino acids.

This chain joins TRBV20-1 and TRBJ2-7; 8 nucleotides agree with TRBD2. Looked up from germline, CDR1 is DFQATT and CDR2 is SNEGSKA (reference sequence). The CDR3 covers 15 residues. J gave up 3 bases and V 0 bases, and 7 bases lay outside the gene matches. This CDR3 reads CSARDYGGANYEQYF. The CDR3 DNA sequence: TGCAGTGCTAGAGATTACGGGGGGGCGAACTACGAGCAGTACTTC.